This T cell receptor beta chain was recorded in a study of cytotoxic CD8 clonotypes in ibrutinib-treated CLL (dated by TCRdb to 2020 to 2022). Turning to the overall study: In this cohort, some 14 patients were treatment-naive and ten to eleven were relapsed/refractory, while roughly 17 had unmutated IGHV. Cryopreserved peripheral blood mononuclear cells were obtained prior to treatment, at the time of response, and at either disease progression or sustained remission. Samples averaged roughly 280,000 productive templates and around 91,000 productive rearrangements. Longitudinal samples were obtainable from about 30% of the 86 participants in the trial. Patients were still on ibrutinib when every remission and progressive disease sample was collected. Partial responses were observed in some 24 patients and complete responses in 2; after a median follow-up of around 68 months, remission was maintained in approximately 14 patients and progression was observed in around twelve. Response samples were obtained after a median of around 11 months of treatment, with a range of roughly 6 to 36 months.

On a MiSeq, deep resolution sequencing aimed for a depth between 1 in 1 million and 1 in 200,000 T cells, with each clonotype covered 10x on average. The immunoSEQ hsTCRB Kit was used to generate the TCR beta libraries. In the authors' own workflow: Data were analyzed with ImmunoSEQ Data Assistant and ImmunoSEQ Analyzer, with V, D and J genes assigned per IMGT definitions. Clonality, which ranges from 0 to 1, was calculated by subtracting the normalized Shannon entropy of productive rearrangement frequencies from one. Only overrepresented clonotypes making up at least 0.05% of each patient's repertoire were included in the public clonotype analysis. Repertoires from approximately 13 age-matched healthy donors in immuneACCESS were used as clonality controls. Here the immuneACCESS table is served through TCRdb, limited to in-frame sequences with V and J called. Missing clones are a known gap in these copies; in checked studies unresolved V genes cover under half, and the rest lacks a known reason. Clone size and V and J calls were adopted from that table, with D and trimming inferred from the DNA. The sample profile shows roughly 51,000 clones; roughly 53% of them were found once. The biggest ten clones account for about 31% of the sample.

The paper's findings and limits, for the study overall: At baseline, clonality was higher than in age-matched healthy donors and showed a strong correlation with circulating CD8+ T-cell counts. Sampling times were not matched between sustained-remission and progressing patients, and lymph node repertoires were not studied. Public clonotypes were rare and either shrank or stayed stable during treatment, and the rise in clonality at ibrutinib response reflected expansion of private clonotypes. Clonality rose at ibrutinib response, remained stable during sustained remission, and dropped back toward baseline at progression.

This clone occurred a few times. The antigen it binds to is not known. Per-base quality was not reported, and no clone a single base away is much larger than it. The CDR3 goes from the cysteine to the phenylalanine over 14 residues. Only the CDR3 part of the read is kept: 42 bases, read in frame from the first base. Based on the germline V gene, the CDR1 and CDR2 sequences are MDHEN and SYDVKM. V and J are truncated by 7 bases and 3 bases respectively, leaving an intervening sequence of 16 bases. Per the publication, the time point label means: about 11 months on ibrutinib. For TCR beta library preparation, 2 to 2.5 micrograms of genomic DNA were isolated from cryopreserved PBMCs. Longitudinal blood samples from CLL patients receiving ibrutinib monotherapy were subjected to high-throughput TCR beta sequencing. The patients were enrolled in a single-center, open-label phase 2 trial of ibrutinib monotherapy.

The chain uses TRBV28 and TRBJ2-7, with TRBD1 perhaps the D gene, on 5 matching bases. The receptor was derived from a human donor with chronic lymphocytic leukemia. The input for sequencing was PBMCs, taken after 12 months of ibrutinib treatment. The nucleotides read TGTGCCAGCACCTTTCGTGGGCAGGGCTACGAGCAGTACTTC. This codes for CASTFRGQGYEQYF. The CDR3 plus the reference TRBV28 and TRBJ2-7 genes for the other parts give the full variable domain: DVKVTQSSRYLVKRTGEKVFLECVQDMDHENMFWYRQDPGLGLRLIYFSYDVKMKEKGDIPEGYSVSREKKERFSLILESASTNQTSMYLCASTFRGQGYEQYFGPGTRLTVT.